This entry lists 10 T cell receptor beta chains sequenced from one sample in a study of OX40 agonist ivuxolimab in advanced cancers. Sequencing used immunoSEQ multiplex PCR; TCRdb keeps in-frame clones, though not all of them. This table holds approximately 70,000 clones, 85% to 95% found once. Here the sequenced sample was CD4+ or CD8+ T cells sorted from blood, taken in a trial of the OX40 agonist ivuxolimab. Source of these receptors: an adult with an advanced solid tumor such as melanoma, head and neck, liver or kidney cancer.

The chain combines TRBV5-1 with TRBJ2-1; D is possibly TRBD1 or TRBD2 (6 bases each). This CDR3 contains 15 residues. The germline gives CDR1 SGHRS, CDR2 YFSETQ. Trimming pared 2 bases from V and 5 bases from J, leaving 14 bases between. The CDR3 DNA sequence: TGCGCCAGCAGCTTCGGGGGCGAACAGGACAATGAGCAGTTCTTC. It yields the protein CASSFGGEQDNEQFF.

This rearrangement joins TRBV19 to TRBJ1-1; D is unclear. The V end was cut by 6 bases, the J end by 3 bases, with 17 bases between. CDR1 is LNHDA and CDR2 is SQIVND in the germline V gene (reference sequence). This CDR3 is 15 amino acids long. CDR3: CASSRSEFGDTEAFF. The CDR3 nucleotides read TGTGCCAGTAGCCGCTCGGAGTTCGGGGACACTGAAGCTTTCTTT.

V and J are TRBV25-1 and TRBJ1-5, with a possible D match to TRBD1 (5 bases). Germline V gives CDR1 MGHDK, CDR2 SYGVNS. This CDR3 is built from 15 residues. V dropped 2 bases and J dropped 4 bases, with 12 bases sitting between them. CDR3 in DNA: TGTGCCAGCAGTGAAGAGGGTTGGGGGAATCAGCCCCAGCATTTT. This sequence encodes CASSEEGWGNQPQHF.

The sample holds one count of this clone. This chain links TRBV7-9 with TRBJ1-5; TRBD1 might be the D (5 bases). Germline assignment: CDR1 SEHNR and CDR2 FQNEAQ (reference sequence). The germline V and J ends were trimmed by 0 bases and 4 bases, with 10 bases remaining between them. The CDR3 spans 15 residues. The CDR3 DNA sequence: TGTGCCAGCAGCTTAGCGGTGGGGGAGAATCAGCCCCAGCATTTT. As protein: CASSLAVGENQPQHF.

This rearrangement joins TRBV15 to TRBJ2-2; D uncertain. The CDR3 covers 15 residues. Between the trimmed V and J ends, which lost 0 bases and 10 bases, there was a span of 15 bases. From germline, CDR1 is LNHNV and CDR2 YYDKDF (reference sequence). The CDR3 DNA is TGTGCCACCAGCAGAGATTACCTATCCGGGTTGGAGCTGTTTTTT. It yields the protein CATSRDYLSGLELFF.

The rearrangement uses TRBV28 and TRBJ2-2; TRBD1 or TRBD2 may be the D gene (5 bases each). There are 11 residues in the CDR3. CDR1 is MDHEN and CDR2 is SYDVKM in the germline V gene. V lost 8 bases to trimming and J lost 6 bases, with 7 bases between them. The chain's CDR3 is CASWGPGELFF. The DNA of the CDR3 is TGTGCCAGCTGGGGACCCGGGGAGCTGTTTTTT.

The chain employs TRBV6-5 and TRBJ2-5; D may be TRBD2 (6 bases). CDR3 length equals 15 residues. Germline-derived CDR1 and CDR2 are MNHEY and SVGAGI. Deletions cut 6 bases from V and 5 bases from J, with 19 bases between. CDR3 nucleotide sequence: TGTGCCAGCAGATCATTCCCCGGGGGATTGGAGACCCAGTACTTC. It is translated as CASRSFPGGLETQYF.

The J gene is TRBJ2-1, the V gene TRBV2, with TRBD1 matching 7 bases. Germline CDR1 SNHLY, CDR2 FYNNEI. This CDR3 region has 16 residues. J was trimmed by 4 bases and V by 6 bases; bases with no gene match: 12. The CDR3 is CASSHRQGPTYNEQFF. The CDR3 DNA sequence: TGTGCCAGCAGCCATCGACAGGGTCCGACTTACAATGAGCAGTTCTTC.

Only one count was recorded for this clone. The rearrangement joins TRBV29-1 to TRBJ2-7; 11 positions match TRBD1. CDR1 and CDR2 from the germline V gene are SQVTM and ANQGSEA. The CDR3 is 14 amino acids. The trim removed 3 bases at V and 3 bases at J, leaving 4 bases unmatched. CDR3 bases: TGCAGCGTTGACTCCGGGACAGGGGGCTACGAGCAGTACTTC. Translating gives CSVDSGTGGYEQYF.

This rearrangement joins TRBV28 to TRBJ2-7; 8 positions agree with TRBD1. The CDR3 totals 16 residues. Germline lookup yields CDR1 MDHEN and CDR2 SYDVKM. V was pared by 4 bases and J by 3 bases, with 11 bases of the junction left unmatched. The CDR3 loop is CASSSPRTGPSYEQYF. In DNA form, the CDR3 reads TGTGCCAGCAGTTCCCCCCGGACAGGGCCGAGCTACGAGCAGTACTTC.